These 9 T cell receptor beta chains were all obtained from the same sample, sequenced in a study of cytomegalovirus exposure and HLA in healthy donors. 13 Jbeta primers and 60 Vbeta primers were used for the PCR. The method was immunoSEQ multiplex PCR; TCRdb's version includes in-frame clones alone and lacks a portion of them. The table includes fewer than 200,000 clones, about 85% detected once. Specimen: PBMCs. These receptors all come from a boy aged 2 to 10 in good health and CMV-seronegative.

V gene TRBV9 combines with J gene TRBJ2-1, with D unresolved. In germline, CDR1 is SGDLS, CDR2 YYNGEE. Trimming pared 2 bases from V and 2 bases from J, leaving 14 bases between. CDR3 length: 16 amino acids. The CDR3 spells CASSVRPQQAYNEQFF. Here the CDR3 DNA reads TGTGCCAGCAGCGTTAGACCACAGCAAGCCTACAATGAGCAGTTCTTC. Variable domain in full (rest from reference TRBV9 and TRBJ2-1): DSGVTQTPKHLITATGQRVTLRCSPRSGDLSVYWYQQSLDQGLQFLIQYYNGEERAKGNILERFSAQQFPDLHSELNLSSLELGDSALYFCASSVRPQQAYNEQFFGPGTRLTVL.

The rearrangement uses TRBV2 and TRBJ2-7; 9 bases align to TRBD1. V dropped 2 bases and J dropped 5; count of bases not matched to a gene: 13. Germline V gene lookup returns CDR1 SNHLY and CDR2 FYNNEI. This CDR3 has 17 amino acids. The CDR3 loop is CASSETSRDRVLDEQYF. The CDR3 DNA reads as TGTGCCAGCAGTGAAACTTCCCGGGACAGGGTTCTAGACGAGCAGTACTTC. Full variable domain (remainder filled in from reference TRBV2 and TRBJ2-7): EPEVTQTPSHQVTQMGQEVILRCVPISNHLYFYWYRQILGQKVEFLVSFYNNEISEKSEIFDDQFSVERPDGSNFTLKIRSTKLEDSAMYFCASSETSRDRVLDEQYFGPGTRLTVT.

The chain has TRBV7-3 and TRBJ1-2; TRBD1 matches 9 bases. J gave up 8 bases and V 5 bases, and 6 bases lay outside the gene matches. The length of the CDR3 is 13 residues. In germline, CDR1 is SGHTA, CDR2 FQGTGA. CDR3: CASSETGGVGYTF. The CDR3 DNA is TGTGCCAGCAGCGAGACAGGGGGGGTAGGCTACACCTTC.

This clone has a handful of counts. The rearrangement joins TRBV6-5 to TRBJ2-1; D may be TRBD1 (5 bases). The ends were cut back, 0 bases at V and 10 bases at J, with 7 bases in the middle. The CDR3 sequence is 12 residues long. Per the germline V gene, CDR1 is MNHEY and CDR2 is SVGAGI. The CDR3 bases are TGTGCCAGCAGTTACTCGAGGACAGAGCAGTTCTTC. It specifies CASSYSRTEQFF.

This chain uses TRBV6-4 with TRBJ2-1; TRBD2 aligns across 7 bases. Germline V gene lookup returns CDR1 MRHNA and CDR2 SNTAGT. V shed 4 bases and J 0 bases; nucleotides not matched to a gene: 3. This CDR3 contains 15 residues. DNA of the CDR3: TGTGCCAGCAGTGGGGGGGGAAGCTCCTACAATGAGCAGTTCTTC. Amino acids: CASSGGGSSYNEQFF.

J is TRBJ2-3 and V is TRBV4-1; D remains ambiguous. V was trimmed by 1 base and J by 0 bases, leaving 2 bases between them. Per the germline V gene, CDR1 is MGHRA and CDR2 is YSYEKL. The CDR3 sequence is 13 residues long. The DNA for the CDR3 is TGCGCCAGCAGCCAAGTAAGCACAGATACGCAGTATTTT. Amino acid sequence: CASSQVSTDTQYF.

This clone appeared a few times. The chain uses TRBV5-1 and TRBJ1-1; D perhaps matches TRBD1 (6 bases). The CDR3 consists of 13 residues. In germline, CDR1 is SGHRS, CDR2 YFSETQ. Trimming removed 3 bases at V and 4 bases at J, with 10 bases between. The CDR3, as DNA: TGCGCCAGCAGCTCTACAGGGCCCACTGAAGCTTTCTTT. This gives the protein CASSSTGPTEAFF. Full variable domain (outside the CDR3, taken from reference TRBV5-1 and TRBJ1-1): KAGVTQTPRYLIKTRGQQVTLSCSPISGHRSVSWYQQTPGQGLQFLFEYFSETQRNKGNFPGRFSGRQFSNSRSEMNVSTLELGDSALYLCASSSTGPTEAFFGQGTRLTVV.

The chain combines TRBV4-1 with TRBJ1-2, with D possibly being TRBD1 (5 bases). The germline V and J ends were trimmed by 4 bases and 2 bases, with 17 bases remaining between them. The CDR3 covers 16 residues. In germline, CDR1 is MGHRA, CDR2 YSYEKL. The CDR3 protein is CASSRSGGEKNYGYTF. The DNA of the CDR3 is TGCGCCAGCAGCCGCTCGGGGGGGGAAAAGAACTATGGCTACACCTTC.

The V call is TRBV30, the J call TRBJ1-4; 10 positions agree with TRBD1. Germline-derived CDR1 and CDR2 are GTSNPN and SVGIG (reference sequence). CDR3 length: 14 residues. V trimming: 3 bases; J trimming: 6 bases; junction bases outside the gene matches: 4. The CDR3 spells CAWSPGTGDEKLFF. The DNA of the CDR3 is TGTGCCTGGAGCCCTGGGACAGGGGATGAAAAACTGTTTTTT.